The next 5 T cell receptor beta chains were all read from a single sample in a study of T cell repertoires in cytomegalovirus infection (dated by TCRdb to between 2019 and 2020). The treatment or condition tag for this specimen amounts to: in vitro stimulation with specific CMV peptide epitopes to enrich CMV-specific T cells. The run used an Illumina HiSeq 1500. TCRdb reanalyzed the raw reads on its own, using fastp at Q25 for trimming and MiXCR for clone calling, and kept in-frame beta chains. Merged by CDR3 protein, the rows form single entries marked with the most common genes and DNA. This sample gives roughly 990,000 distinct CDR3 sequences in total; approximately 31% of them show up just once. Jointly, the top ten make up about an eighth of the sample. Their antigen targets remain unknown. The specimen comprised cultured CD8+ T cells from PBMCs, sampled from culture after CMV antigen stimulation. Source of these receptors: a human donor in good health (CMV status not recorded). Some clones in this sample may be carry-over from other donors' samples.

The chain couples TRBV2 to TRBJ1-5; D not certain. The length of the CDR3 is 14 residues. Germline CDR1 reads SNHLY; CDR2 reads FYNNEI. V shed 3 bases and J shed 4 bases, with 10 bases lying between them. The CDR3 reads CASSDEQPNQPQHF. The CDR3 region has the DNA TGTGCCAGCAGTGATGAACAGCCAAATCAGCCCCAGCATTTT. Filled out from reference TRBV2 and TRBJ1-5, the complete variable domain reads EPEVTQTPSHQVTQMGQEVILRCVPISNHLYFYWYRQILGQKVEFLVSFYNNEISEKSEIFDDQFSVERPDGSNFTLKIRSTKLEDSAMYFCASSDEQPNQPQHFGDGTRLSIL.

CDR3 sequence reads: CAIRDRDLETQYF. CDR3 nucleotide sequence: TGTGCCATCCGGGACAGGGATTTGGAGACCCAGTACTTC. This chain uses TRBV10-3 with TRBJ2-5, with TRBD1 identical over 9 bases. CDR3 length: 13 amino acids. Germline values: CDR1 ENHRY, CDR2 SYGVKD. V gave up 8 bases and J gave up 5 bases; unmatched junction bases: 6.

The V gene is TRBV4-3, the J gene TRBJ1-2; D might be TRBD1 (6 bases). Trimming cost V 4 bases and J 2 bases, with 14 bases left between them. The CDR3 sequence is 15 residues long. Germline loops: CDR1 LGHNA, CDR2 YSLEER. The DNA of the CDR3 is TGCGCCAGCAGCCCCACAGCTGGGACAAACTATGGCTACACCTTC. Translating gives CASSPTAGTNYGYTF.

This rearrangement joins TRBV12-5 to TRBJ2-3; D may be TRBD1 (6 bases). CDR3 length: 17 residues. Germline CDR1 is LGHNT and CDR2 is FRNRAP. The V gene lost 0 bases and the J gene lost 1 base, with 14 bases spanning the gap. The CDR3 sequence is CASGLVGTQTRTDTQYF. The CDR3, as DNA: TGTGCTAGTGGTTTGGTAGGGACACAGACTCGCACAGATACGCAGTATTTT.

V and J are TRBV20-1 and TRBJ2-1, with 15 nucleotides matching TRBD2. Trimming removed 0 bases from V and 7 bases from J; junction bases left unmatched: 4. CDR3 size: 16 residues. Germline CDR1 DFQATT, CDR2 SNEGSKA (reference sequence). As DNA, the CDR3 is TGCAGTGCTAGAGATAGGGGACTAGCGGGGGGTAATGAGCAGTTCTTC. Amino acid sequence: CSARDRGLAGGNEQFF.